Below, 13 T cell receptor beta chains from the same sample are listed, as sequenced in a study of shared clonotypes between healthy human individuals. Generated by immunoSEQ multiplex PCR, the TCRdb table keeps only in-frame clones and is missing some. Found here are roughly 2.5 million clones, approximately 94% of them singletons; the top ten hold about 0.13%. The material sequenced was naive CD4+ T cells sorted from blood. Described subset: CD45RA+ positively selected. Receptors were obtained from a man aged 18 to 35 in good health.

J is TRBJ1-1 and V is TRBV18; D is perhaps TRBD1 (6 bases). Germline loops: CDR1 KGHSH, CDR2 LQKENI. The CDR3 runs 14 residues. Trimming left V 3 bases short and J 3 bases short, with 11 bases between. CDR3 residues: CASSPLDRYTEAFF. CDR3 DNA: TGTGCCAGCTCACCCTTGGACAGATACACTGAAGCTTTCTTT.

The chain is built from TRBV18 and TRBJ2-7, with D possibly matching TRBD1 (5 bases). CDR1 and CDR2 (germline): KGHSH, LQKENI. The CDR3 consists of 15 residues. V lost 4 bases and J lost 0, with 13 bases in between. This CDR3 reads CASSQGAASSYEQYF. CDR3 in DNA: TGTGCCAGCTCACAAGGGGCAGCGAGCTCCTACGAGCAGTACTTC.

The gene calls are TRBV6-1 and TRBJ2-7; 9 bases are shared with TRBD1. CDR3 size: 13 residues. CDR1 and CDR2 from the germline V gene are MNHNS and SASEGT. The trim removed 6 bases at V and 4 bases at J, leaving 4 bases unmatched. The CDR3 DNA follows: TGTGCCAGCAGATGGACAGGGGTGTACGAGCAGTACTTC. This translates into CASRWTGVYEQYF.

The chain carries TRBV5-1 and TRBJ1-2; no definite D call. The germline V gene has CDR1 SGHRS and CDR2 YFSETQ. The V end was cut by 1 base, the J end by 4 bases, with 17 bases between. The CDR3 is made up of 16 amino acids. The CDR3 DNA is TGCGCCAGCAGCTTGAGGACGGATTCCCCGGGCTATGGCTACACCTTC. This sequence encodes CASSLRTDSPGYGYTF.

The rearrangement joins TRBV28 to TRBJ1-2; tentative D call: TRBD1 (6 bases). V was cut by 3 bases and J by 1 base, with 18 bases left in between. Germline loops: CDR1 MDHEN, CDR2 SYDVKM. This CDR3 has 17 amino acids. For the CDR3, the DNA is TGTGCCAGCAGTTTCCCCCTGGGGGGGCGAGATAACTATGGCTACACCTTC. It specifies CASSFPLGGRDNYGYTF.

This chain joins TRBV12-5 and TRBJ2-2; 7 bases line up with TRBD2. V gave up 4 bases and J gave up 5 bases; unmatched junction bases: 10. Germline CDR1 LGHNT, CDR2 FRNRAP. The CDR3 sequence is 16 residues long. In nucleotides, the CDR3 is TGTGCTAGTGGTTCGACGACTAGCTTCATTACCGGGGAGCTGTTTTTT. It encodes CASGSTTSFITGELFF.

The table lists this clone with a count of one. This chain joins TRBV10-1 and TRBJ2-7; D gene uncertain. Germline values: CDR1 WNHNN, CDR2 SYGVQD (reference sequence). V gave up 3 bases and J gave up 5 bases, with 14 bases separating them. CDR3 length equals 14 residues. The CDR3, as DNA: TGCGCCAGCAGTGACTTTGACAAGATCAACGAGCAGTACTTC. It specifies CASSDFDKINEQYF.

The chain recombines TRBV6-1 with TRBJ2-5; D may be TRBD2 (6 bases). CDR1 MNHNS and CDR2 SASEGT come from the germline V gene. Trimming removed 4 bases from V and 5 bases from J, with 17 bases in between. The CDR3 is made up of 15 amino acids. CDR3 nucleotide sequence: TGTGCCAGCAGTGGGGGCGGCGGGGCCGGGGAGACCCAGTACTTC. It specifies CASSGGGGAGETQYF.

The chain combines TRBV2 with TRBJ1-1; 7 bases match TRBD1. The CDR3 loop spans 12 amino acids. Germline V gene data show CDR1 as SNHLY and CDR2 as FYNNEI. The junction had 11 bases not matched to a gene; V was cut back by 8 bases and J by 11 bases. This CDR3 is CASSGEGAGAFF. The CDR3 coding sequence is TGTGCCAGCTCTGGGGAGGGGGCTGGGGCTTTCTTT.

The chain links TRBV9 to TRBJ2-5, with 9 bases lining up with TRBD1. The V segment lost 6 bases and the J segment 4 bases; nucleotides outside the gene matches: 10. Looked up from germline, CDR1 is SGDLS and CDR2 is YYNGEE. This CDR3 has 15 residues. The CDR3 reads CASTVTGGRGETQYF. Here the CDR3 DNA reads TGTGCCAGCACCGTGACAGGGGGGAGAGGAGAGACCCAGTACTTC.

This chain uses TRBV5-1 with TRBJ1-1; TRBD1 is a possible D gene (5 bases). The V end was cut by 6 bases, the J end by 5 bases, with 14 bases between. The CDR3 sequence is 13 residues long. Germline V gives CDR1 SGHRS, CDR2 YFSETQ. As DNA, the CDR3 is TGCGCCAGCAAAATTTCAGGGTTGACTGAAGCTTTCTTT. This gives the protein CASKISGLTEAFF.

V usage is TRBV7-3 and J usage is TRBJ1-3; unclear D gene. Trimming left V 2 bases short and J 6 bases short, with 11 bases between. Germline values: CDR1 SGHTA, CDR2 FQGTGA. This CDR3 has 14 residues. The CDR3 bases are TGTGCCAGCAGCTTAGGACCCGCATCAAACACCATATATTTT. This codes for CASSLGPASNTIYF. The full variable domain, its missing parts supplied by reference TRBV7-3 and TRBJ1-3, is GAGVSQTPSNKVTEKGKYVELRCDPISGHTALYWYRQSLGQGPEFLIYFQGTGAADDSGLPNDRFFAVRPEGSVSTLKIQRTERGDSAVYLCASSLGPASNTIYFGEGSWLTVV.

The rearrangement links TRBV5-1 to TRBJ2-1, with 7 bases matching TRBD1. The CDR3 covers 15 residues. Germline V gives CDR1 SGHRS, CDR2 YFSETQ. With V trimmed by 4 bases and J by 6 bases, 10 bases remained unmatched. CDR3 sequence (DNA): TGCGCCAGCAGCCTACAGGGGTTGGGGGTCAATGAGCAGTTCTTC. This gives the protein CASSLQGLGVNEQFF.